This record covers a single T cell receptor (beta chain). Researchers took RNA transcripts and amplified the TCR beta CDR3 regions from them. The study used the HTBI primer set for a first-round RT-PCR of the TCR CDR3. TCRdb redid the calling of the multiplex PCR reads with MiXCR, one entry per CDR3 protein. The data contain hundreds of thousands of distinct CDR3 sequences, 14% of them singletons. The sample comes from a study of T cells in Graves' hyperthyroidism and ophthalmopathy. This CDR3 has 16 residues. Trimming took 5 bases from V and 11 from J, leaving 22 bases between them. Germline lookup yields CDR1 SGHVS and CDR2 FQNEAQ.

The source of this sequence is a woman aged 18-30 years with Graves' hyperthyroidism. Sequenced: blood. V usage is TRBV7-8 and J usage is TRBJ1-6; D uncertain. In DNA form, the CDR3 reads TGTGCCAGCAGCCCCCTCATCCGTTCGGCTTCGGCACCCCTCCACTTT. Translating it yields CASSPLIRSASAPLHF.